This TCR beta chain was documented in a study of CD4 T cells in relation to SARS-CoV-2 and coronaviruses. Study conclusions and caveats: The cross-reactivity analysis covered only spike protein, not other viral proteins.

The repertoire was sequenced with immunoSEQ multiplex PCR; TCRdb's copy has only in-frame clones and lacks some. The sample shows nearly 25,000 clones, more than 60% of them seen only once. V was clipped by 1 base and J by 0 bases, with 19 bases between them. Germline V gives CDR1 SQVTM, CDR2 ANQGSEA. This CDR3 is built from 18 residues. CD4+ T cells from unexposed donors were obtained before the COVID-19 pandemic (2011-2018). CD4+ T cells were isolated from the cells after about nine days of culture. Cells permitting, SARS-CoV-2 S/N and four cold-coronavirus spikes were tested on unexposed-donor CD4+ T cells. Notes on this clone: What it recognizes is unknown.

The sequence came from a human donor in good health. Sequencing was performed on CD4+ T cells from PBMCs, cultured in vitro. The J gene is TRBJ2-1, the V gene TRBV29-1, with D unclear. The CDR3 coding sequence is TGCAGCGTTGAAGGGGTCGGTCTGAGGTCATACTCCTACAATGAGCAGTTCTTC. As protein: CSVEGVGLRSYSYNEQFF.